The 6 T cell receptor beta chains presented below share a single source sample, sequenced in a study of graft-versus-host responses after intestinal transplantation. Using immunoSEQ multiplex PCR, the repertoire was profiled, and TCRdb retains in-frame clones only, with some absent. Of fewer than 25,000 clones in the sample, roughly four fifths were seen once. The starting material, graft tissue, was processed to release intraepithelial and lamina propria lymphocytes. Sequencing used ileum tissue, obtained 12 days after intestinal transplant. These receptors were collected from a human patient who received an intestinal transplant, so some T cells may come from the graft donor.

V usage is TRBV11-2 and J usage is TRBJ2-7; D unclear. This CDR3 comprises 14 residues. Germline values: CDR1 SGHAT, CDR2 FQNNGV. V lost 1 base, J lost 5 bases, and 12 bases lay in between. CDR3 residues: CASSLAEVHNEQYF. The CDR3 nucleotides read TGTGCCAGCAGCTTAGCAGAGGTTCACAACGAGCAGTACTTC.

The CDR3 is CASSSGTSLQETQYF. Written as DNA, the CDR3 is TGTGCCAGCAGCTCCGGGACTAGCCTCCAAGAGACCCAGTACTTC. This sequence joins TRBV7-4 and TRBJ2-5, with TRBD2 matching over 9 bases. Trimming took 4 bases from V and 1 from J; bases not matched to a gene: 4. Germline V lookup: CDR1 SGHVT, CDR2 SQSDAQ. The CDR3 totals 15 residues.

In this sample, this clone turned up once. The V call is TRBV11-3, the J call TRBJ2-7; D gene ambiguous. The ends were cut back, 5 bases at V and 2 bases at J, with 10 bases in the middle. In germline, CDR1 is SGHNT, CDR2 YENEEA. The CDR3 has 13 amino acids. The DNA of the CDR3 is TGTGCCAGCAGCCACATCAGGACCTACGAGCAGTACTTC. It encodes CASSHIRTYEQYF.

The V and J genes are TRBV6-5 and TRBJ1-5; D unclear. Germline CDR1 and CDR2: MNHEY and SVGAGI. The CDR3 totals 13 residues. Trimming pared 0 bases from V and 10 bases from J, leaving 10 bases between. The chain's CDR3 is CASSYSGSGPQHF. CDR3 coding DNA: TGTGCCAGCAGTTACTCCGGGAGTGGTCCCCAGCATTTT.

The chain carries TRBV29-1 and TRBJ1-2, with D perhaps TRBD1 (6 bases). Deletions cut 6 bases from V and 0 bases from J, with 8 bases between. Germline values: CDR1 SQVTM, CDR2 ANQGSEA. CDR3 length: 12 residues. CDR3 sequence reads: CSVRTANYGYTF. Written as DNA, the CDR3 is TGCAGCGTGCGGACAGCTAACTATGGCTACACCTTC. Together with reference TRBV29-1 and TRBJ1-2, the CDR3 gives the full variable domain: SAVISQKPSRDICQRGTSLTIQCQVDSQVTMMFWYRQQPGQSLTLIATANQGSEATYESGFVIDKFPISRPNLTFSTLTVSNMSPEDSSIYLCSVRTANYGYTFGSGTRLTVV.

V is TRBV6-5 and J is TRBJ2-1; 12 bases map to TRBD2. Trimming removed 6 bases from V and 10 bases from J; junction bases left unmatched: 10. Germline CDR1 reads MNHEY; CDR2 reads SVGAGI. This CDR3 has 15 residues. The chain's CDR3 is CASSLLAGGPCEQFF. The CDR3 coding sequence is TGTGCCAGCAGCCTGCTAGCGGGAGGGCCATGCGAGCAGTTCTTC.